These T cell receptor beta chains were read from a single sample in a study of shared clonotypes between healthy human individuals. The table came from immunoSEQ multiplex PCR; TCRdb's copy has only in-frame clones and leaves some out. The repertoire holds 800,000 to 950,000 clones, 95% to 97% seen once, with roughly 0.23% in the top ten. Material for sequencing was naive CD8+ T cells sorted from blood. These receptors all come from a man younger than 45 in good health. CDR3s include the opening cysteine and the closing phenylalanine or tryptophan. D genes are given only for firm matches. Clone size is not always given. Where it is, it says once, few, many or a class for expanded clones.

>-|TRBJ2-6|TRBV2|TRBD1
TGTGCCAGCAGTGAGACAGGGGGCGGTGGGGCCAACGTCCTGACTTTC
CASSETGGGGANVLTF
>-|TRBJ2-1|TRBV29-1|TRBD1
TGCAGCGTTGAAGGGGCGGACAGGGAGACATACAATGAGCAGTTCTTC
CSVEGADRETYNEQFF
>-|TRBJ2-5|TRBV10-3|-
TGTGCCATCAGTCTTCCCCCCGAAACCGGGGGAAGGCCAGAGACCCAGTACTTC
CAISLPPETGGRPETQYF
>-|TRBJ1-2|TRBV7-8|TRBD1
TGTGCCAGCAGTCAGGGACAGGCAAACTATGGCTACACCTTC
CASSQGQANYGYTF
>-|TRBJ2-7|TRBV10-3|-
TGTGCCATCAGAGGGATAGGTTCCTACGAGCAGTACTTC
CAIRGIGSYEQYF
>-|TRBJ2-7|TRBV5-1|TRBD2
TGCGCCAGCAGCAACCCTAGCGGGACTGGGTCCTACGAGCAGTACTTC
CASSNPSGTGSYEQYF
>-|TRBJ2-1|TRBV11-2|-
TGTGCCAGCTCCGGATCTGGGGGCCTACGAGAGCAGTTCTTC
CASSGSGGLREQFF
>-|TRBJ2-7|TRBV11-2|-
TGTGCCAGCAGCTTAGAGGCGGGTTCGTTCGAGCAGTACTTC
CASSLEAGSFEQYF
>-|TRBJ2-5|TRBV2|-
TGTGCCAGAGAATGGGAGGGGGCTGGAGAGACCCAGTACTTC
CAREWEGAGETQYF
>-|TRBJ1-1|TRBV20-1|-
TGCAGTGCTGAAGGGGTTACTGAAGCTTTCTTT
CSAEGVTEAFF
>-|TRBJ2-1|TRBV6-1|-
TGTGCCAGCAGTGAAGGCGGGGAGGCCTACAATGAGCAGTTCTTC
CASSEGGEAYNEQFF
>-|TRBJ2-3|TRBV29-1|-
TGCAGCGACCTCCCGCGTACCAGCACAGATACGCAGTATTTT
CSDLPRTSTDTQYF
>-|TRBJ2-3|TRBV14|-
TGTGCCAGCAGCCAAGAAGGACTCAGCACAGATACGCAGTATTTT
CASSQEGLSTDTQYF
>once|TRBJ2-1|TRBV19|TRBD1
TGTGCCAGTAGTAACCGGGACAGGGACAATGAGCAGTTCTTC
CASSNRDRDNEQFF
>-|TRBJ1-5|TRBV6-6|-
TGTGCCACCCTCGGTCCCCCAAATAGCAATCAGCCCCAGCATTTT
CATLGPPNSNQPQHF
>once|TRBJ1-2|TRBV9|-
TGTGCCAGCAGCGCCAGACGGCGCGACGGCTACACCTTC
CASSARRRDGYTF
>-|TRBJ1-5|TRBV6-5|TRBD1
TGTGCCAGCAGTTCAGGACAGGGGGCGGGTCAGCCCCAGCATTTT
CASSSGQGAGQPQHF
>-|TRBJ2-1|TRBV7-9|-
TGTGCCAGCAGCTTAAGAGAGGGCCTTTACAATGAGCAGTTCTTC
CASSLREGLYNEQFF
>-|TRBJ2-7|TRBV5-4|TRBD2
TGTGCCAGCAGCGGAGGGACTAGCGCCACCTACGAGCAGTACTTC
CASSGGTSATYEQYF
>once|TRBJ1-2|TRBV21-1|-
TGTGCCAGCAGCAAAGGATCCCAGGGCGGCTATGGCTACACCTTC
CASSKGSQGGYGYTF
>-|TRBJ2-5|TRBV14|-
TGTGCCAGCAGCTCAAGGCGGACGTACCAAGAGACCCAGTACTTC
CASSSRRTYQETQYF
>-|TRBJ2-1|TRBV6-5|-
TGTGCCAGCAGTTACTCTGGTGGGAGTAGAAATGAGCAGTTCTTC
CASSYSGGSRNEQFF
>-|TRBJ2-5|TRBV7-6|-
TGTGCCAGCAGCTTAGTTGATAGTAGGGAGACCCAGTACTTC
CASSLVDSRETQYF
>-|TRBJ2-7|TRBV27|TRBD1
TGTGCCAGCAGTTTTAGGGGGCTGGACAGAGCCCCTCACGAGCAGTACTTC
CASSFRGLDRAPHEQYF
>-|TRBJ1-3|TRBV18|-
TGTGCCAGCTCACCCTCACCTATACTCGCCAGGACTGGAAACACCATATATTTT
CASSPSPILARTGNTIYF
>-|TRBJ1-5|TRBV7-2|-
TGTGCCAGCACATCAGGCATTACTGTCAATCAGCCCCAGCATTTT
CASTSGITVNQPQHF
>once|TRBJ2-5|TRBV7-9|TRBD1
TGTGCCAGCAGGGGACAGGTTAGAGAGACCCAGTACTTC
CASRGQVRETQYF
>-|TRBJ2-7|TRBV20-1|-
TGCAGTGGCCCTTGGGGTTACGAGCAGTACTTC
CSGPWGYEQYF
>-|TRBJ2-7|TRBV27|-
TGTGCCAGCAGTTTTAGATGGAGCTACGAGCAGTACTTC
CASSFRWSYEQYF
>-|TRBJ2-7|TRBV5-1|-
TGCGCCAGCAGCTTGACACAGGGAAAATCCCCCGGCTACGAGCAGTACTTC
CASSLTQGKSPGYEQYF
>-|TRBJ2-1|TRBV7-9|TRBD2
TGTGCCAGCGTGCAAGCCGGGACTAGCGTCTACAATGAGCAGTTCTTC
CASVQAGTSVYNEQFF
>-|TRBJ2-3|TRBV27|TRBD2
TGTGCCAGCAGTACCCTCAAGGCGGGGGGGTCCACAGATACGCAGTATTTT
CASSTLKAGGSTDTQYF
>-|TRBJ2-2|TRBV11-2|-
TGTGCCAGCAGCTTAGTTCCGGGAGTGAACACCGGGGAGCTGTTTTTT
CASSLVPGVNTGELFF
>-|TRBJ2-5|TRBV9|-
TGTGCCAGCAGCGTAGCCAGCCAAGAGACCCAGTACTTC
CASSVASQETQYF
>-|TRBJ2-1|TRBV7-8|-
TGTGCCAGCAGCGATAAGATAGGACACTACAATGAGCAGTTCTTC
CASSDKIGHYNEQFF
>-|TRBJ2-1|TRBV25-1|-
TGTGCCAGCAGTGAAGGAGTAGCTTCAATCTTC
CASSEGVASIF
>-|TRBJ2-1|TRBV2|-
TGTGCCAGTCCTGAGGGAAACAATGAGCAGTTCTTC
CASPEGNNEQFF
>-|TRBJ2-2|TRBV4-2|-
TGTGCCAGCAGCCAACAAATTACCGGGACACTGAACACCGGGGAGCTGTTTTTT
CASSQQITGTLNTGELFF
>-|TRBJ2-3|TRBV4-2|-
TGTGCCAGCAGCCCTAGAGGTTCTAACCAAATCGATACGCAGTATTTT
CASSPRGSNQIDTQYF
>-|TRBJ2-7|TRBV7-9|-
TGTGCCAGCAGCTTAGTCCCCCAGAGTTACTCCTACGAGCAGTACTTC
CASSLVPQSYSYEQYF